A single sample is the source of the 8 T cell receptor beta chains below, sequenced in a study of shared clonotypes between healthy human individuals (dated by TCRdb to 2020 to 2022). Receptor amplification or capture employed the immunoSEQ multiplex PCR assay. TCRdb's version of the immuneACCESS table is confined to in-frame rearrangements and falls short of the full clone set. An unresolved V gene accounts for under half of the shortfall where checked; the remainder is of unknown origin. Recorded for this sample are over a million clones; about 80% of them occurred a single time. Approximately 0.52% of the sample goes to the ten largest clones. The sample comprised memory CD4+ T cells from PBMCs. Per the publication, the cell subset or site label means: CD45RA-negative fraction. Receptors were obtained from a man younger than 35 in good health. Some clones in this sample may be carry-over from other donors' samples.

This clone came up a few times. Other DNA sequences of this sample code for an identical CDR3. The chain has TRBV5-6 and TRBJ1-1; D not resolved. The length of the CDR3 is 14 residues. Germline V CDR1 and CDR2: SGHDT, YYEEEE. The ends were cut back, 0 bases at V and 1 base at J, with 7 bases in the middle. CDR3 loop: CASSLAPGNTEAFF. CDR3 DNA: TGTGCCAGCAGCTTGGCGCCGGGGAACACTGAAGCTTTCTTT.

This clone was recorded a few times. This rearrangement joins TRBV14 to TRBJ2-5; 12 bases fit TRBD2. J was trimmed by 4 bases and V by 4 bases; bases with no gene match: 13. CDR1 is SGHDN and CDR2 is FVKESK in the germline V gene. The CDR3 is 18 residues long. In DNA, the CDR3 is TGTGCCAGCAGCCGACTACCCCACGGGACTAGCGGGCCAGAGACCCAGTACTTC. It is translated as CASSRLPHGTSGPETQYF.

V usage is TRBV5-1 and J usage is TRBJ2-7; D possibly uses TRBD1 or TRBD2 (5 bases each). Germline CDR1 and CDR2: SGHRS and YFSETQ. This CDR3 has 15 residues. The V end lost 4 bases, the J end lost 4 bases, and 18 bases lay between the germline ends. The CDR3 protein is CASSRDEGENYEQYF. Written as DNA, the CDR3 is TGCGCCAGCAGCCGGGACGAGGGAGAGAATTACGAGCAGTACTTC.

The J gene is TRBJ1-1, the V gene TRBV4-1; the match to TRBD1 covers 9 bases. The CDR3 totals 16 residues. V was pared by 4 bases and J by 3 bases, with 9 bases of the junction left unmatched. Germline values: CDR1 MGHRA, CDR2 YSYEKL. The CDR3 loop reads CASSRRGDREDTEAFF. The CDR3, as DNA: TGCGCCAGCAGCCGCCGGGGGGACAGGGAGGACACTGAAGCTTTCTTT.

The chain recombines TRBV28 with TRBJ2-7; unclear D gene. V lost 1 base to trimming and J lost 7 bases, with 5 bases between them. Germline loops: CDR1 MDHEN, CDR2 SYDVKM. The CDR3 consists of 11 residues. For the CDR3, the DNA is TGTGCCAGCAGTTTATCCGAGGAGCAGTACTTC. Protein: CASSLSEEQYF.

The chain is built from TRBV19 and TRBJ1-5, with unresolved D. The CDR3 is 14 amino acids. Germline CDR1 and CDR2: LNHDA and SQIVND (reference sequence). Trimming left V 6 bases short and J 0 bases short, with 9 bases between. In nucleotides, the CDR3 is TGTGCCAGTAGAGGGTCATTTAGCAATCAGCCCCAGCATTTT. This translates into CASRGSFSNQPQHF.

The chain is built from TRBV7-3 and TRBJ2-2; the match to TRBD2 covers 8 bases. The CDR3 is 17 residues long. Per the germline V gene, CDR1 is SGHTA and CDR2 is FQGTGA. With 5 bases clipped from V and 5 bases from J, the junction kept 13 bases outside the gene matches. The CDR3 DNA is TGTGCCAGCAGCCAAGGAGGGTCCGGGACTAGGACCGGGGAGCTGTTTTTT. Protein product: CASSQGGSGTRTGELFF.

This clone was counted a few times. CDR3 nucleotides: TGTGCCAGCACCCTACAGGAGAACACTGAAGCTTTCTTT. This encodes CASTLQENTEAFF. The chain recombines TRBV28 with TRBJ1-1; a weak D match, TRBD1 (5 bases). Trimming took off 7 bases at V and 1 base at J, with 10 bases between the two ends. Germline CDR1 is MDHEN and CDR2 is SYDVKM. The CDR3 consists of 13 residues.